This T cell receptor (beta chain) comes out of a study of breast tumors, draining lymph nodes, adjacent tissues listed by TCRdb under 2016. Context from the whole study: In breast cancer patients, the study compared the TCR beta repertoires of tumor, adjacent nontumor tissue and axillary lymph nodes. In human breast cancer, the study set out to evaluate how tumor, surrounding tissue and draining lymph node repertoires relate to one another and whether T cells may move between these sites. What the work shows at the level of the full study, not this receptor alone: Tumor and nontumor tissue repertoires were significantly more similar in luminal-like than in basal-like breast cancer. Tumor T-cell repertoires showed less diversity than lymph node repertoires and more diversity than nontumor tissue repertoires, and tumor T-cell repertoires showed preferential V and J gene usage. The data were judged consistent with most tumor T cells deriving from the lymph node and then expanding within tumor tissue. The conclusion that tumor T cells originate in lymph nodes was framed as consistent with a hypothesis rather than directly demonstrated.

Adjacent samples consisted of nontumor breast tissue surrounding the tumor. In regard to this clonotype: Its antigen specificity is not known. Sequence at one end of the junction differs from germline and may be a read error.

The instrument given in TCRdb is Illumina HiSeq 2000. Multiplex PCR amplification was used to generate the TCR beta chain libraries. The amplified TCR beta chain products were analyzed by high-throughput sequencing. TCRdb reanalyzed the raw reads on its own, using fastp at Q25 for trimming and MiXCR for clone calling, and kept in-frame beta chains. Rows matching on CDR3 protein sequence are summarized as one entry with the most common DNA and genes. The sample table holds approximately 13,000 distinct CDR3 sequences, of which 45% to 50% were seen once. Together, the top ten hold roughly 37% of the sample. According to the germline V gene, CDR1 reads SNHLY and CDR2 reads FYNNEI. CDR3 length: 14 amino acids, cysteine to phenylalanine. CDR3 DNA only is kept here, 42 bases in frame from base 1.

Recombination connected TRBV2 to TRBJ2-5; TRBD1 fits 7 bases in the junction. Sequencing was performed on tumor-adjacent breast tissue. The receptor was derived from a female donor with breast cancer. Some clones in this sample may be carry-over from other donors' samples. Here is the DNA: TGTGCCAGCAGCCCACAGGGGTTTCAAGAGACCCAGTGCTTC. Its protein product is CASSPQGFQETQCF.